Listed here are 14 T cell receptor beta chains from one sample, sequenced in a study of blood T cell repertoires in COVID-19. This table comes from immunoSEQ multiplex PCR, and its TCRdb copy is limited to in-frame clones, with some not included. The data hold about 120,000 clones, with approximately 90% observed a single time. Material for sequencing was peripheral blood. The source of these receptors is a human donor in a cohort sampled during active COVID-19.

The chain has TRBV7-9 and TRBJ2-5, with 9 positions matching TRBD2. Germline trimming cut 5 bases from V and 2 bases from J; bases unmatched to any gene: 9. CDR1 SEHNR and CDR2 FQNEAQ come from the germline V gene (reference sequence). The CDR3 is 16 residues long. In DNA, the CDR3 is TGTGCCAGCAGCGGAGGGGCTAGCGGGAATCAAGAGACCCAGTACTTC. Its protein product is CASSGGASGNQETQYF.

The chain uses TRBV29-1 and TRBJ2-7; D is unresolved. Germline V gene lookup returns CDR1 SQVTM and CDR2 ANQGSEA. The CDR3 is 13 residues long. V lost 4 bases to trimming and J lost 3 bases, with 13 bases between them. The CDR3 sequence: CSVVLSLNYEQYF. The CDR3 DNA sequence: TGCAGCGTTGTTTTGTCGCTAAACTACGAGCAGTACTTC.

The chain couples TRBV5-1 to TRBJ2-7; 9 bases are shared with TRBD1. CDR1 is SGHRS and CDR2 is YFSETQ in the germline V gene. CDR3 length equals 15 residues. After removal of 2 bases from V and 3 bases from J, the junction contained 6 bases not matched to a gene. In nucleotides, the CDR3 is TGCGCCAGCAGCTTAAACGACAGGGGGTTCTACGAGCAGTACTTC. Translated, it gives CASSLNDRGFYEQYF.

This chain connects TRBV5-1 to TRBJ1-1; D remains unclear. V was clipped by 2 bases and J by 8 bases, with 13 bases between them. The CDR3 is made up of 13 amino acids. Germline assignment: CDR1 SGHRS and CDR2 YFSETQ. For the CDR3, the DNA is TGCGCCAGCAGCTTATTTAATGAGGAGGAAGCTTTCTTT. Its protein is CASSLFNEEEAFF.

This clone has a single count. The chain links TRBV19 to TRBJ2-7; 8 bases fit TRBD1. This CDR3 has 13 amino acids. V gave up 6 bases and J gave up 4 bases; unmatched junction bases: 5. Looked up from germline, CDR1 is LNHDA and CDR2 is SQIVND (reference sequence). CDR3 sequence: CASSRTGLYEQYF. CDR3 in DNA: TGTGCCAGTAGCCGGACAGGGCTATACGAGCAGTACTTC.

The gene calls are TRBV9 and TRBJ2-2; possibly TRBD2 for D (6 bases). CDR3 length: 16 amino acids. V was pared by 3 bases and J by 3 bases, with 15 bases between. The germline gives CDR1 SGDLS, CDR2 YYNGEE. The CDR3 is CASSADRDSYTGELFF. As DNA, the CDR3 is TGTGCCAGCAGCGCCGACCGGGACTCATACACCGGGGAGCTGTTTTTT.

The rearrangement links TRBV2 to TRBJ2-7, with D hard to call. The CDR3 consists of 12 residues. The ends were cut back, 4 bases at V and 1 base at J, with 5 bases in the middle. Germline V gene sequence: CDR1 SNHLY, CDR2 FYNNEI. Here the CDR3 reads CASSVPSYEQYF. Here the CDR3 DNA reads TGTGCCAGCAGTGTCCCGTCCTACGAGCAGTACTTC.

J is TRBJ1-3 and V is TRBV19; D is possibly TRBD1 (5 bases). The CDR3 is made up of 16 amino acids. V lost 4 bases to trimming and J lost 3 bases, with 16 bases between them. Germline V gives CDR1 LNHDA, CDR2 SQIVND (reference sequence). The CDR3 DNA reads TGTGCCAGTAGTACGGGACTCCGGATGGGTGGAAACACCATATATTTT. Protein sequence: CASSTGLRMGGNTIYF.

The chain couples TRBV19 to TRBJ2-6; D unclear. Germline V CDR1 and CDR2: LNHDA, SQIVND (reference sequence). V gave up 6 bases and J gave up 3 bases, with 9 bases separating them. This CDR3 comprises 14 residues. In DNA form, the CDR3 reads TGTGCCAGTAGCCCCTCCGGTGGGGCCAACGTCCTGACTTTC. Residues: CASSPSGGANVLTF. Full variable domain (rest looked up from reference TRBV19 and TRBJ2-6): DGGITQSPKYLFRKEGQNVTLSCEQNLNHDAMYWYRQDPGQGLRLIYYSQIVNDFQKGDIAEGYSVSREKKESFPLTVTSAQKNPTAFYLCASSPSGGANVLTFGAGSRLTVL.

The V gene is TRBV11-2, the J gene TRBJ2-3; 7 nucleotides agree with TRBD1. V shed 5 bases and J 1 base; nucleotides not matched to a gene: 12. Germline CDR1 and CDR2: SGHAT and FQNNGV. The CDR3 spans 17 residues. As DNA, the CDR3 is TGTGCCAGCAGCCAACAAAGGGGGCCGGCGGGCACAGATACGCAGTATTTT. Translated: CASSQQRGPAGTDTQYF.

This chain links TRBV11-2 with TRBJ2-1, with TRBD1 identical over 10 bases. CDR1 is SGHAT and CDR2 is FQNNGV in the germline V gene. J lost 2 bases, V lost 5 bases, and 3 bases had no gene match. The CDR3 has 15 amino acids. CDR3 bases: TGTGCCAGCAGCCCCGGGACAGGGGCCTACAATGAGCAGTTCTTC. Its translation is CASSPGTGAYNEQFF.

The gene calls are TRBV19 and TRBJ2-5, with D possibly being TRBD2 (6 bases). Trimming cost V 5 bases and J 5 bases, with 15 bases left between them. The CDR3 extends over 14 amino acids. Germline CDR1 reads LNHDA; CDR2 reads SQIVND (reference sequence). Written as DNA, the CDR3 is TGTGCCAGTAGTCCCCGGCTAGCGAGGGAGACCCAGTACTTC. Protein product: CASSPRLARETQYF. Full variable domain (rest looked up from reference TRBV19 and TRBJ2-5): DGGITQSPKYLFRKEGQNVTLSCEQNLNHDAMYWYRQDPGQGLRLIYYSQIVNDFQKGDIAEGYSVSREKKESFPLTVTSAQKNPTAFYLCASSPRLARETQYFGPGTRLLVL.

The chain is built from TRBV9 and TRBJ2-7; D remains unclear. V was cut by 2 bases and J by 4 bases, with 13 bases left in between. The CDR3 length is 14 residues. Germline assignment: CDR1 SGDLS and CDR2 YYNGEE. The CDR3 coding sequence is TGTGCCAGCAGCGTGTCGCCTAGGATTTACGAGCAGTACTTC. It translates to CASSVSPRIYEQYF.

The chain has TRBV4-2 and TRBJ2-7, with 8 bases identical to TRBD2. Germline CDR1 LGHNA, CDR2 YNFKEQ. V gave up 0 bases and J gave up 2 bases; unmatched junction bases: 12. The CDR3 length is 18 residues. Written as DNA, the CDR3 is TGTGCCAGCAGCCAAGATAAACGGGTAGCGGGGCATGCCTACGAGCAGTACTTC. This translates into CASSQDKRVAGHAYEQYF.